What follows are 3 T cell receptor beta chains derived from one specimen sequenced in a study of T-cell reconstitution after alpha-beta-depleted transplantation in children listed by TCRdb under 2016. Library construction relied on PCR. TCRdb lists the instrument as Illumina HiSeq 2500. Molecular barcoding was employed in the preparation of TCR libraries, with unique molecular identifiers being used to normalize TCRbeta repertoire quantification. TCRdb took the public reads, trimmed them with fastp at Q25, ran MiXCR for clone calling and kept in-frame beta chains. Here each entry gathers all rows of one CDR3 protein and keeps the most common genes and DNA. The sample includes roughly 180,000 distinct CDR3 sequences, with approximately 10% observed a single time. 13% of the sample is taken by the ten largest. Read against the paper, the sample's treatment or condition label means: allogeneic hematopoietic cell transplantation with graft depleted of TCRalphabeta T cells and CD19 B cells.

Here the sequenced sample was PBMCs, taken before TCRalphabeta/CD19-depleted stem cell transplant. These receptor sequences come from a boy aged 2 to 10 with acute myeloid leukemia, due to receive a stem cell transplant.

This clonotype was seen at least ten times. This chain connects TRBV27 to TRBJ1-2; D remains unclear. The length of the CDR3 is 13 residues. V was shortened by 5 bases and J by 3 bases, with 10 bases between the two germline ends. CDR1 is MNHEY and CDR2 is SMNVEV in the germline V gene (reference sequence). CDR3 nucleotide sequence: TGTGCCAGCAGTCCTCTGGGCGACTATGGCTACACCTTC. It is translated as CASSPLGDYGYTF.

This clonotype was counted ten times or more. Being one base from a much bigger clone, this may be a read error. The chain links TRBV5-5 to TRBJ2-3, with 7 bases lining up with TRBD1. The ends lost 4 bases at V and 0 bases at J; junction bases unmatched: 2. The CDR3 sequence is 14 residues long. The germline gives CDR1 SGHKS, CDR2 YYEKEE (reference sequence). CDR3 region: CASSPGQSTDTQYF. The CDR3 DNA reads as TGTGCCAGCAGCCCGGGACAGAGCACAGATACGCAGTATTTT. Based on the CDR3 plus reference TRBV5-5 and TRBJ2-3, the full variable domain is DAGVTQSPTHLIKTRGQQVTLRCSPISGHKSVSWYQQVLGQGPQFIFQYYEKEERGRGNFPDRFSARQFPNYSSELNVNALLLGDSALYLCASSPGQSTDTQYFGPGTRLTVL.

Many counts were recorded for this clonotype. The rearrangement uses TRBV12-3 or TRBV12-4 and TRBJ1-5, with D possibly TRBD1 on 5 matching bases. This CDR3 is 14 amino acids long. The V end lost 5 bases, the J end lost 7 bases, and 15 bases lay between the germline ends. In nucleotides, the CDR3 is TGTGCCAGCAGTCCAACTTCCAGGGACCAGCCCCAGCATTTT. Protein product: CASSPTSRDQPQHF.